Listed here are 17 T cell receptor beta chains from one sample, sequenced in a study of PD-L1 blockade in urothelial cancer. Data came from immunoSEQ multiplex PCR; TCRdb stores just in-frame clones and leaves some out. The table records roughly 45,000 clones, roughly 85% of them present only once. Sequences were derived from PBMCs, sampled around atezolizumab (anti-PD-L1) treatment. These receptor sequences come from a man aged 55 to 70 with urothelial cancer.

Only one count was recorded for this clone. This chain connects TRBV6-6 to TRBJ1-1; 9 nucleotides align to TRBD1. J gave up 5 bases and V 6 bases, and 7 bases lay outside the gene matches. In germline, CDR1 is MNHNY, CDR2 SVGAGI (reference sequence). CDR3 size: 14 residues. CDR3: CASRPDRGGTEAFF. In nucleotides, the CDR3 is TGTGCCAGCAGGCCTGACAGGGGGGGGACTGAAGCTTTCTTT.

The chain carries TRBV27 and TRBJ2-5; 14 bases match TRBD2. V trimming: 11 bases; J trimming: 1 base; junction bases outside the gene matches: 3. The CDR3 spans 14 residues. From germline, CDR1 is MNHEY and CDR2 SMNVEV (reference sequence). The CDR3 region has the DNA TGTGCCTGCGGGACTAGCGGGGGCCAAGAGACCCAGTACTTC. Translating it yields CACGTSGGQETQYF.

The chain employs TRBV25-1 and TRBJ2-7; no definite D call. The germline V gene encodes CDR1 MGHDK and CDR2 SYGVNS. CDR3 size: 14 residues. V shed 3 bases and J shed 4 bases, with 13 bases lying between them. The CDR3 is CASSDLRVLYEQYF. The CDR3 DNA reads as TGTGCCAGCAGTGACCTTCGAGTGCTTTACGAGCAGTACTTC.

This clone was counted only a few times. The chain links TRBV29-1 to TRBJ2-7; possibly TRBD2 for D (6 bases). The length of the CDR3 is 14 residues. Germline CDR1 is SQVTM and CDR2 is ANQGSEA. Trimming took 5 bases from V and 7 from J, leaving 21 bases between them. The CDR3 DNA reads TGCAGCGTTTCGAGGGACTCGGGTGCAGTAGAGCAGTACTTC. Protein: CSVSRDSGAVEQYF.

The chain is built from TRBV30 and TRBJ2-3; possibly TRBD1 for D (5 bases). The ends were cut back, 0 bases at V and 6 bases at J, with 10 bases in the middle. From germline, CDR1 is GTSNPN and CDR2 SVGIG (reference sequence). The CDR3 runs 13 residues. Here the CDR3 reads CAWSVDSRDTQYF. CDR3 sequence (DNA): TGTGCCTGGAGTGTTGACAGTAGGGATACGCAGTATTTT. Full variable domain (missing parts from reference TRBV30 and TRBJ2-3): SQTIHQWPATLVQPVGSPLSLECTVEGTSNPNLYWYRQAAGRGLQLLFYSVGIGQISSEVPQNLSASRPQDRQFILSSKKLLLSDSGFYLCAWSVDSRDTQYFGPGTRLTVL.

This clone was seen only once. The rearrangement uses TRBV11-3 and TRBJ2-3; 7 nucleotides align to TRBD1. CDR1 and CDR2 from the germline V gene are SGHNT and YENEEA. With V trimmed by 1 base and J by 3 bases, 4 bases remained unmatched. This CDR3 has 15 amino acids. In DNA, the CDR3 is TGTGCCAGCAGCTTAGGCCGACAGGGTACAGATACGCAGTATTTT. It is translated as CASSLGRQGTDTQYF.

The J gene is TRBJ1-3, the V gene TRBV9; D remains ambiguous. This CDR3 is built from 11 residues. From germline, CDR1 is SGDLS and CDR2 YYNGEE. With 3 bases removed from V and 8 bases from J, the gap between germline ends came to 6 bases. CDR3 sequence: CASSASDTIYF. The DNA of the CDR3 is TGTGCCAGCAGCGCCTCGGACACCATATATTTT. Full variable domain (remainder filled in from reference TRBV9 and TRBJ1-3): DSGVTQTPKHLITATGQRVTLRCSPRSGDLSVYWYQQSLDQGLQFLIQYYNGEERAKGNILERFSAQQFPDLHSELNLSSLELGDSALYFCASSASDTIYFGEGSWLTVV.

The CDR3 DNA reads TGTGCCAGCAGCTTAGTCGACAGCCCTGGAAACACCATATATTTT. It specifies CASSLVDSPGNTIYF. The chain employs TRBV7-6 and TRBJ1-3, with D possibly TRBD1 on 5 matching bases. Trimming shortened V by 1 base and J by 2 bases, and 9 bases separated the two germline ends. Looked up from germline, CDR1 is SGHVS and CDR2 is FNYEAQ. CDR3 length: 15 amino acids.

Comment on this clone: At one end, the junction sequence differs from germline, possibly due to a read error. The rearrangement links TRBV4-2 to TRBJ2-1, with unresolved D. Germline V gene lookup returns CDR1 LGHNA and CDR2 YNFKEQ. The CDR3 spans 17 residues. The CDR3 DNA reads as TGTGCCAGCAGCCAAGATCTGTACGAGGAGACCTACAATAAGCAGTTCTTC. It is translated as CASSQDLYEETYNKQFF.

This clone was picked up a small number of times. The chain uses TRBV6-6 and TRBJ1-1; D uncertain. Germline loops: CDR1 MNHNY, CDR2 SVGAGI (reference sequence). With 5 bases removed from V and 7 bases from J, the gap between germline ends came to 11 bases. The CDR3 covers 12 residues. The CDR3 here is CASSPREGEAFF. In DNA form, the CDR3 reads TGTGCCAGCAGTCCCCGGGAGGGTGAAGCTTTCTTT.

The V and J genes are TRBV5-1 and TRBJ1-2; TRBD1 might be the D (5 bases). Per the germline V gene, CDR1 is SGHRS and CDR2 is YFSETQ. V was trimmed by 5 bases and J by 0 bases, leaving 14 bases between them. The CDR3 is made up of 15 amino acids. In DNA, the CDR3 is TGCGCCAGCAGATACGTCCCGACAGCTAACTATGGCTACACCTTC. Protein sequence: CASRYVPTANYGYTF.

CDR3 loop: CASSLSLNYGYTF. DNA for the CDR3: TGTGCCAGCAGTTTGTCGTTAAACTATGGCTACACCTTC. V usage is TRBV6-5 and J usage is TRBJ1-2; no definite D call. Trimming cost V 4 bases and J 2 bases, with 8 bases left between them. CDR3 length equals 13 residues. In germline, CDR1 is MNHEY, CDR2 SVGAGI.

The rearrangement uses TRBV9 and TRBJ1-4, with 10 bases aligning to TRBD1. Per germline, CDR1 SGDLS and CDR2 YYNGEE. The CDR3 has 15 amino acids. Losses at the gene ends were 4 bases for V and 8 bases for J; bases not matched to a gene: 8. CDR3 residues: CASSPWTGGREKLFF. The CDR3 bases are TGTGCCAGCAGCCCCTGGACAGGGGGACGGGAAAAACTGTTTTTT.

The chain employs TRBV5-1 and TRBJ2-5; D uncertain. Between the trimmed V and J ends, which lost 4 bases and 1 base, there was a span of 11 bases. CDR3 size: 14 residues. Germline loops: CDR1 SGHRS, CDR2 YFSETQ. The DNA of the CDR3 is TGCGCCAGCAGCCCCGGTGGAGCCCAAGAGACCCAGTACTTC. Its protein is CASSPGGAQETQYF. The full variable domain, completed using reference TRBV5-1 and TRBJ2-5, is KAGVTQTPRYLIKTRGQQVTLSCSPISGHRSVSWYQQTPGQGLQFLFEYFSETQRNKGNFPGRFSGRQFSNSRSEMNVSTLELGDSALYLCASSPGGAQETQYFGPGTRLLVL.

For the CDR3, the DNA is TGTGCCAGCACCAGGGAGGGGGCAGATACGCAGTATTTT. Translated: CASTREGADTQYF. The chain carries TRBV2 and TRBJ2-3; tentatively, D is TRBD2 (7 bases). The germline V and J ends were trimmed by 7 bases and 4 bases, with 12 bases remaining between them. The CDR3 loop spans 13 amino acids. CDR1 and CDR2 (germline): SNHLY, FYNNEI.

The chain couples TRBV5-6 to TRBJ2-7; possible D gene TRBD2, 5 bases. This CDR3 is 12 amino acids long. In germline, CDR1 is SGHDT, CDR2 YYEEEE. Trimming cost V 7 bases and J 7 bases, with 15 bases left between them. CDR3 protein: CASFGWSGEQYF. In DNA form, the CDR3 reads TGTGCCAGCTTTGGGTGGTCGGGAGAGCAGTACTTC.

This clone showed up just once. The chain carries TRBV12-5 and TRBJ1-6, with TRBD1 identical over 8 bases. Germline loops: CDR1 LGHNT, CDR2 FRNRAP. The V and J ends lost 7 bases and 8 bases, in that order; junction bases with no gene match: 7. The CDR3 loop spans 14 amino acids. CDR3 loop: CASALTGVDSPLHF. CDR3 sequence (DNA): TGTGCTAGTGCCTTGACAGGGGTAGATTCACCCCTCCACTTT.